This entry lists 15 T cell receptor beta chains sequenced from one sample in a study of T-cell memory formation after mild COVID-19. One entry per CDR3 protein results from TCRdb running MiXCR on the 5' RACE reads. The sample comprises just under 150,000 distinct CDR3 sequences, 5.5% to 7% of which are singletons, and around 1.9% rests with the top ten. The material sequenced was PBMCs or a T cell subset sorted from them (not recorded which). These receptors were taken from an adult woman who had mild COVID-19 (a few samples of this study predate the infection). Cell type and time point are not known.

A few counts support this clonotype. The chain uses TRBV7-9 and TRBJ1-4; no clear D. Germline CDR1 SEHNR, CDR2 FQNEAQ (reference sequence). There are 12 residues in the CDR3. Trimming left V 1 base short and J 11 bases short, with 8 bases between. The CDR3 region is CASSLGREKLFF. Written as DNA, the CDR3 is TGTGCCAGCAGCTTAGGCCGGGAGAAACTGTTTTTT.

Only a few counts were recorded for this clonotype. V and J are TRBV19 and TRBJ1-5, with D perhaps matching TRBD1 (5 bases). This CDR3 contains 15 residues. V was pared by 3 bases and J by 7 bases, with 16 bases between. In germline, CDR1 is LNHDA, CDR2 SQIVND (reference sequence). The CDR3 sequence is CASSIFEKGSQPQHF. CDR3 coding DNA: TGTGCCAGTAGTATTTTCGAGAAGGGGTCCCAGCCCCAGCATTTT. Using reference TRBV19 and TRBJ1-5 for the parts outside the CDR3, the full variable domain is DGGITQSPKYLFRKEGQNVTLSCEQNLNHDAMYWYRQDPGQGLRLIYYSQIVNDFQKGDIAEGYSVSREKKESFPLTVTSAQKNPTAFYLCASSIFEKGSQPQHFGDGTRLSIL.

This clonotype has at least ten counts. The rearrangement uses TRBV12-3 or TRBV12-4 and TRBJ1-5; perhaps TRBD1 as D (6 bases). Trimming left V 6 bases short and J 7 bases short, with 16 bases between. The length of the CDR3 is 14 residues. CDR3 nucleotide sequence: TGTGCCAGCAGCACAGGGATTTTAAGGCAGCCCCAGCATTTT. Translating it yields CASSTGILRQPQHF.

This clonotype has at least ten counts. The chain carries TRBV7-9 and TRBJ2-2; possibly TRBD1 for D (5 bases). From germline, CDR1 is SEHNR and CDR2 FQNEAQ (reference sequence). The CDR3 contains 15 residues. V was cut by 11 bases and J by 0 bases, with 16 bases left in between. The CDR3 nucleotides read TGTGCCGCCATCACGACAGCCGCGAACACCGGGGAGCTGTTTTTT. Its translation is CAAITTAANTGELFF. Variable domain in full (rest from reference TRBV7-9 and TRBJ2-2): DTGVSQNPRHKITKRGQNVTFRCDPISEHNRLYWYRQTLGQGPEFLTYFQNEAQLEKSRLLSDRFSAERPKGSFSTLEIQRTEQGDSAMYLCAAITTAANTGELFFGEGSRLTVL.

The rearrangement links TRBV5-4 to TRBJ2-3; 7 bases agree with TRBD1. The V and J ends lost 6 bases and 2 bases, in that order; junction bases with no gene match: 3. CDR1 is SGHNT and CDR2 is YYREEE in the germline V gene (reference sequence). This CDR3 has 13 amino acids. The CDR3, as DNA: TGTGCCAGCACACAGGGGACCACAGATACGCAGTATTTT. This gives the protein CASTQGTTDTQYF.

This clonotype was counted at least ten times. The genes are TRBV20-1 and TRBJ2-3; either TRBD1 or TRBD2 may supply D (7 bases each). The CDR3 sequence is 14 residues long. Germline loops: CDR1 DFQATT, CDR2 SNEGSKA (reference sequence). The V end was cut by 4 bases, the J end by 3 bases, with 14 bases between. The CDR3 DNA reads TGCAGTGCTACCCCAGGGGGAGGGACAGATACGCAGTATTTT. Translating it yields CSATPGGGTDTQYF.

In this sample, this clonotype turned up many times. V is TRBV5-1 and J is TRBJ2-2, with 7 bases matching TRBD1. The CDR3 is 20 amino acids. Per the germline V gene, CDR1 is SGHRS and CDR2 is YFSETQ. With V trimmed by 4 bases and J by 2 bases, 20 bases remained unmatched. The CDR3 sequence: CASSPPGQLNLAINTGELFF. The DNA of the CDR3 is TGCGCCAGCAGCCCACCGGGACAGCTCAACCTGGCGATAAACACCGGGGAGCTGTTTTTT.

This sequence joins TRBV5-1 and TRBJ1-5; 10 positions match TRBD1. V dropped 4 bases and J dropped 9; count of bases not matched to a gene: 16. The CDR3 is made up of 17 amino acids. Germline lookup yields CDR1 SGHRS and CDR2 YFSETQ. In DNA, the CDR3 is TGCGCCAGCAGCCGTCAGGGCCGCGGGACAGGGGTCTCGCCCCAGCATTTT. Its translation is CASSRQGRGTGVSPQHF.

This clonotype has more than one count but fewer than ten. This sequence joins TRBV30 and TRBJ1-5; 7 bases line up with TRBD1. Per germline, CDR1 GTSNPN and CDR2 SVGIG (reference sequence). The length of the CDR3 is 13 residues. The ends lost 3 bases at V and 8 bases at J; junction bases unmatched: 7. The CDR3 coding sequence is TGTGCCTGGAGCAGGGGGGTCCTTGAGCCCCAGCATTTT. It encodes CAWSRGVLEPQHF.

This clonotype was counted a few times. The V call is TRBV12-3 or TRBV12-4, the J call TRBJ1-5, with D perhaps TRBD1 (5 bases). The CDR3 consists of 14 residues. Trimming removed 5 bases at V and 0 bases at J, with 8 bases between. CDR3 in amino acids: CASSGGISNQPQHF. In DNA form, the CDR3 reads TGTGCCAGCAGTGGGGGGATTAGCAATCAGCCCCAGCATTTT.

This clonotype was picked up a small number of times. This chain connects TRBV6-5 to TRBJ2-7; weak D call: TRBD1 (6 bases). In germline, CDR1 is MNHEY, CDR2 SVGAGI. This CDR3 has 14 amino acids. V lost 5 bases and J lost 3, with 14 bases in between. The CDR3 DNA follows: TGTGCCAGCAGTGCCGGGGACACAGTCTACGAGCAGTACTTC. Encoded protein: CASSAGDTVYEQYF.

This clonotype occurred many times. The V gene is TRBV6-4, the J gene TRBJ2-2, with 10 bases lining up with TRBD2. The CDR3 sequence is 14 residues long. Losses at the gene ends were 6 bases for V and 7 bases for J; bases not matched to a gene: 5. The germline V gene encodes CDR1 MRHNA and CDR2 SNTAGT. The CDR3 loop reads CASRAGGKYGELFF. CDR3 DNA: TGTGCCAGCAGAGCGGGAGGGAAGTACGGGGAGCTGTTTTTT.

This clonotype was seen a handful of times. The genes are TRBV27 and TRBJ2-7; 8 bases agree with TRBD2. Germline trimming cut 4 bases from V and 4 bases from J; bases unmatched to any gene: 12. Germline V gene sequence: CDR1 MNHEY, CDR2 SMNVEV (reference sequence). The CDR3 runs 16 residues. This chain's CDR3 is CASSSRPSGLSYEQYF. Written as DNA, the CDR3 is TGTGCCAGCAGTTCCCGTCCTAGCGGGCTCAGTTACGAGCAGTACTTC.

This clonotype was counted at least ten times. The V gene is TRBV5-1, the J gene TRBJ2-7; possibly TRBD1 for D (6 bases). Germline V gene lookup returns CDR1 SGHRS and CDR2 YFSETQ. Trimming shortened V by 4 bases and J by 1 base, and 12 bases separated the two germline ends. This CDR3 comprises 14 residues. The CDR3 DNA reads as TGCGCCAGCAGCCTCCAGACAGGATCCTACGAGCAGTACTTC. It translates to CASSLQTGSYEQYF.

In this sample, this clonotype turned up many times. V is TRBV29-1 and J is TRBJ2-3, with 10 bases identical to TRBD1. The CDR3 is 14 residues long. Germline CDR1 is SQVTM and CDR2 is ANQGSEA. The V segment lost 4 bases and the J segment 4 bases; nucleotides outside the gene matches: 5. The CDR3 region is CSVARDRGPDTQYF. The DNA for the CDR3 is TGCAGCGTTGCTCGGGACAGGGGACCAGATACGCAGTATTTT.